Detailed here is one TCR beta chain. Some clones are missing from TCRdb's copy, which holds only in-frame ones; the method was immunoSEQ multiplex PCR. The sample holds fewer than 250,000 clones, 65% to 90% seen once. This sample was included in a study of blood T cell repertoires in COVID-19. Study-wide background: The United States, Italy and Spain provided the acute and convalescent COVID-19 samples. Sources were T cells, B-cell-depleted T cells, or PBMCs; the material itself was cDNA or gDNA.

Participants reported their clinical history, and cohort assignment relied on those reports. Germline CDR1 is SEHNR and CDR2 is FQNEAQ (reference sequence). The V end was cut by 7 bases, the J end by 10 bases, with 14 bases between. The CDR3 totals 13 residues. V gene TRBV7-9 combines with J gene TRBJ1-6; tentatively, D is TRBD1 (6 bases). The material sequenced was PBMCs or T cells enriched from blood (not recorded which). This receptor was taken from a woman aged 45-65 years with acute COVID-19. In DNA, the CDR3 is TGTGCCAGCACCGTAGGGGGATTGTCACCCCTCCACTTT. Translation: CASTVGGLSPLHF.